The present T cell receptor beta chain was sequenced within a study of T cell clonality in common variable immunodeficiency. Study-wide results and limits: CVID patient heterogeneity limited repertoire-clinical complication correlations. Compared with controls, CVID subjects had fewer shared TCRbeta clones.

This clone was seen repeatedly, ten times or more. The antigen is unknown. Sequencing input was equivalent genomic DNA from CVID and controls. Using immunoSEQ multiplex PCR, the repertoire was profiled, and TCRdb retains in-frame clones only, with some absent. This repertoire lists more than 30,000 clones without singletons; around 3.2% sits in the top ten. What was sequenced was peripheral blood mononuclear cells. This clonotype was sampled from a person between 18 and 75 years old in good health.

Partial CDR3 DNA: TGTGCCAGCAGCCCGGCAGGGTCTGGGGCCAACGTC. Protein sequence: CASSPAGSGANV. The complete CDR3 protein is CASSPAGSGANVLTF. The chain couples TRBV4-2 to TRBJ2-6; D possibly corresponds to TRBD1 (5 bases). Read coverage stops 3 residues before the CDR3 terminus; the germline J gene supplies the remainder. Trimming pared 4 bases from V and 1 base from J, leaving 8 bases between. The CDR3 consists of 15 residues. CDR1 is LGHNA, CDR2 YNFKEQ, per germline.